The rows below give T cell receptor beta chains drawn from one sample of a study of CD8 T cells in ankylosing spondylitis. From the 5' RACE reads, TCRdb called clonotypes with MiXCR, one entry per CDR3 protein. This repertoire shows a few hundred thousand distinct CDR3 sequences, about 17% found once; its top ten account for approximately 42%. The material sequenced was blood, either unsorted or a sorted T cell fraction (not recorded which). These receptors all stem from a male donor with ankylosing spondylitis. CDR3s leave out the opening cysteine and the closing phenylalanine or tryptophan. Fields, in order: D gene, V gene, J gene, CDR3 protein. The D gene is left open where the match is weak.

TRBD1	TRBV15	TRBJ1-2	ATSRGSGTGYGYT
-	TRBV2	TRBJ1-1	ASSAGGRNTEAF
-	TRBV29-1	TRBJ2-1	SVYLDRSYSYNEQF
-	TRBV28	TRBJ2-7	ASSWVRDEQY
-	TRBV6-1	TRBJ2-7	ASSTGHIKPLYEQY
-	TRBV27	TRBJ2-7	ASSSGGPYEQY
-	TRBV7-2	TRBJ2-7	ASSPLDYSYEEQY
-	TRBV12-3/TRBV12-4	TRBJ2-1	ASSLAGLSSYNEQF
-	TRBV16	TRBJ2-1	ASSPGPRSYNEQF
TRBD1	TRBV7-9	TRBJ2-7	ASSSRDRSYEQY
TRBD2	TRBV5-4	TRBJ2-3	ASLRGGRDTDTQY
-	TRBV4-1	TRBJ2-7	ASSQDGGHEQY
-	TRBV27	TRBJ2-7	ASSLLDSSYEQY
-	TRBV9	TRBJ2-5	ASSVDGTQETQY
TRBD2	TRBV4-1	TRBJ2-7	ASSGEGPSYEQY
TRBD2	TRBV9	TRBJ2-3	ASSVEAGAVEDTQY
TRBD1	TRBV7-9	TRBJ2-7	ASSSFSGTDYEQY
TRBD1	TRBV28	TRBJ2-7	ASSLLDRDDEQY
TRBD1	TRBV5-6	TRBJ2-3	ASSTGQGVADTQY
TRBD1	TRBV11-2	TRBJ2-7	ASSLVLGTVSYEQY
-	TRBV12-3/TRBV12-4	TRBJ1-1	ASGSRGDTEAF
-	TRBV30	TRBJ1-1	AWSWVMNTEAF
-	TRBV20-1	TRBJ2-5	SAEGRGEETQY
-	TRBV6-5	TRBJ2-7	ASSYTETYEQY
-	TRBV20-1	TRBJ2-1	SARDGGGPFPDSYNEQF
-	TRBV28	TRBJ2-3	ASSPPYEDQPITDTQY
-	TRBV7-6	TRBJ2-3	ASSPARGVRSTDTQY
-	TRBV6-1	TRBJ1-1	ASMGRTNTEAF
-	TRBV20-1	TRBJ2-3	SAIPADTQY
TRBD1	TRBV29-1	TRBJ2-2	SVEEGNRGAAGELF
-	TRBV2	TRBJ2-3	ASSDLGAGDTQY
-	TRBV4-3	TRBJ2-1	ASSPSASFSEQF
TRBD1	TRBV11-2	TRBJ1-2	ASSVLNRDSFNYGYT
-	TRBV2	TRBJ2-4	ASTLPGPVF
-	TRBV29-1	TRBJ1-2	SVEKGPDSGAYGYT
-	TRBV5-5	TRBJ1-3	ASSLDVWGSGNTIY
TRBD1	TRBV30	TRBJ1-1	AWNRGMNTEAF
-	TRBV7-8	TRBJ2-1	ASSWGLNEQF
-	TRBV29-1	TRBJ2-3	SVEGVGPLATDTQY
TRBD1	TRBV27	TRBJ2-3	ASSSGTGPWNTQY
-	TRBV4-3	TRBJ2-2	ASSQDSVSNTGELF